These 16 T cell receptor beta chains were sequenced from one sample in a study of CD8+ T cells in alopecia areata. Documented treatment: oral pan-JAK inhibitor, 5-10 mg twice daily. After isolation, RNA underwent reverse transcription to generate cDNA as the sequencing template. Data came from immunoSEQ multiplex PCR; TCRdb stores just in-frame clones and leaves some out. The sample lists fewer than 350,000 clones, roughly 64% seen once, with approximately 2% in the top ten. Sample: CD4+ T cells sorted from blood, taken at week 24, from a patient treated with tofacitinib. These receptors all come from a human donor with alopecia areata.

The rearrangement links TRBV18 to TRBJ2-2; 7 bases map to TRBD2. The CDR3 spans 15 residues. In germline, CDR1 is KGHSH, CDR2 LQKENI. V lost 3 bases, J lost 4 bases, and 5 bases stayed unmatched. The CDR3 DNA reads as TGTGCCAGCTCACCGGTAGCGGGCGCCACCGGGGAGCTGTTTTTT. It codes for CASSPVAGATGELFF.

The chain links TRBV10-3 to TRBJ1-5; D not resolved. There are 14 residues in the CDR3. In germline, CDR1 is ENHRY, CDR2 SYGVKD. V was clipped by 3 bases and J by 0 bases, with 6 bases between them. This CDR3 is CAISENGSNQPQHF. CDR3 nucleotide sequence: TGTGCCATCAGTGAAAACGGTAGCAATCAGCCCCAGCATTTT.

The chain combines TRBV2 with TRBJ2-3; D assignment may be TRBD1 or TRBD2 (5 bases each). Trimming cost V 11 bases and J 1 base, with 16 bases left between them. Germline V gene data show CDR1 as SNHLY and CDR2 as FYNNEI. The CDR3 totals 14 residues. CDR3 DNA: TGTGCCGGGGCCTACGGGGCGGGCACAGATACGCAGTATTTT. As protein: CAGAYGAGTDTQYF.

The chain couples TRBV29-1 to TRBJ2-5, with D perhaps TRBD1 or TRBD2 (5 bases each). The CDR3 consists of 12 residues. Germline V gene data show CDR1 as SQVTM and CDR2 as ANQGSEA. Trimming cost V 7 bases and J 1 base, with 10 bases left between them. The chain's CDR3 is CSGKRGQETQYF. The DNA of the CDR3 is TGCAGCGGAAAGAGGGGCCAAGAGACCCAGTACTTC.

J is TRBJ1-2 and V is TRBV7-9; 9 bases are shared with TRBD1. CDR1 is SEHNR and CDR2 is FQNEAQ in the germline V gene (reference sequence). The length of the CDR3 is 16 residues. The ends lost 4 bases at V and 1 base at J; junction bases unmatched: 7. This CDR3 is CASSYRGRGINYGYTF. The CDR3 DNA follows: TGTGCCAGCAGCTACAGGGGGCGCGGAATTAACTATGGCTACACCTTC.

This clone was detected a few times. This sequence joins TRBV9 and TRBJ2-5; possibly TRBD2 for D (5 bases). Germline V CDR1 and CDR2: SGDLS, YYNGEE. CDR3 length: 9 amino acids. The germline V and J ends were trimmed by 10 bases and 7 bases, with 8 bases remaining between them. CDR3 loop: CARGWTQYF. CDR3 coding DNA: TGTGCCCGGGGTTGGACCCAGTACTTC.

This rearrangement joins TRBV27 to TRBJ1-6; D is undetermined. Between the trimmed V and J ends, which lost 6 bases and 7 bases, there was a span of 13 bases. CDR3 size: 14 residues. From germline, CDR1 is MNHEY and CDR2 SMNVEV (reference sequence). Here the CDR3 reads CASRGRTPNSPLHF. The CDR3 nucleotides are TGTGCCAGCAGGGGCCGGACCCCAAATTCACCCCTCCACTTT.

The chain couples TRBV5-6 to TRBJ1-2, with TRBD1 as a possible D gene (5 bases). This CDR3 region has 15 residues. Germline V gene lookup returns CDR1 SGHDT and CDR2 YYEEEE. Trimming shortened V by 1 base and J by 4 bases, and 14 bases separated the two germline ends. In nucleotides, the CDR3 is TGTGCCAGCAGCTTGAGGGTTGGCCAGGGCTATGGCTACACCTTC. It encodes CASSLRVGQGYGYTF.

Comment on this clone: Within the sample, other DNA sequences also encode this same CDR3. The chain carries TRBV5-1 and TRBJ2-3; D not certain. This CDR3 is built from 11 residues. Germline V CDR1 and CDR2: SGHRS, YFSETQ. Trimming cost V 8 bases and J 0 bases, with 4 bases left between them. CDR3 bases: TGCGCCAGTTCAAGCACAGATACGCAGTATTTT. Its translation: CASSSTDTQYF.

This clone was seen only a few times. The chain carries TRBV5-4 and TRBJ2-3; 8 bases fit TRBD1. Germline assignment: CDR1 SGHNT and CDR2 YYREEE (reference sequence). CDR3 length equals 15 residues. Losses at the gene ends were 2 bases for V and 2 bases for J; bases not matched to a gene: 4. CDR3 residues: CASSFEDRVTDTQYF. DNA for the CDR3: TGTGCCAGCAGCTTCGAGGACAGGGTCACAGATACGCAGTATTTT.

The chain is built from TRBV14 and TRBJ2-2; tentatively, D is TRBD1 (6 bases). The CDR3 sequence is 15 residues long. With 2 bases removed from V and 0 bases from J, the gap between germline ends came to 7 bases. Germline V gives CDR1 SGHDN, CDR2 FVKESK. Written as DNA, the CDR3 is TGTGCCAGCAGCCAATACAGGGCGAACACCGGGGAGCTGTTTTTT. Translation: CASSQYRANTGELFF. Filled out from reference TRBV14 and TRBJ2-2, the complete variable domain reads EAGVTQFPSHSVIEKGQTVTLRCDPISGHDNLYWYRRVMGKEIKFLLHFVKESKQDESGMPNNRFLAERTGGTYSTLKVQPAELEDSGVYFCASSQYRANTGELFFGEGSRLTVL.

The CDR3 loop reads CASSPQSNTEAFF. The DNA for the CDR3 is TGTGCCAGCTCACCTCAGAGTAACACTGAAGCTTTCTTT. V is TRBV18 and J is TRBJ1-1; D is unresolved. CDR3 size: 13 residues. Germline lookup yields CDR1 KGHSH and CDR2 LQKENI. Trimming left V 3 bases short and J 2 bases short, with 7 bases between.

The chain carries TRBV28 and TRBJ1-1, with a weak D call TRBD1 (6 bases). Germline-derived CDR1 and CDR2 are MDHEN and SYDVKM. Trimming pared 3 bases from V and 6 bases from J, leaving 14 bases between. The CDR3 is 14 residues long. The CDR3 loop reads CASSFLQGSSEAFF. CDR3 bases: TGTGCCAGCAGTTTCTTACAGGGATCCTCTGAAGCTTTCTTT.

The chain has TRBV10-3 and TRBJ1-2; 9 bases are a match to TRBD1. The trim removed 10 bases at V and 0 bases at J, leaving 12 bases unmatched. CDR3 length equals 16 residues. Germline-derived CDR1 and CDR2 are ENHRY and SYGVKD. CDR3: CASSRDRETPNYGYTF. DNA of the CDR3: TGTGCCAGCAGCCGGGACAGGGAAACGCCTAACTATGGCTACACCTTC.

This clone appeared a few times. V is TRBV7-9 and J is TRBJ1-2; 7 bases are shared with TRBD1. This CDR3 is built from 12 residues. V shed 5 bases and J 8 bases; nucleotides not matched to a gene: 5. Germline V gene lookup returns CDR1 SEHNR and CDR2 FQNEAQ (reference sequence). CDR3 protein: CASSAWTGGYTF. For the CDR3, the DNA is TGTGCCAGCAGCGCATGGACAGGCGGCTACACCTTC.

V gene TRBV15 combines with J gene TRBJ2-5; TRBD2 aligns across 9 bases. Trimming took 4 bases from V and 1 from J; bases not matched to a gene: 4. The CDR3 is 15 amino acids. CDR1 and CDR2 from the germline V gene are LNHNV and YYDKDF (reference sequence). CDR3 region: CATSTLSGSQETQYF. In DNA form, the CDR3 reads TGTGCCACCAGCACGCTTAGCGGGAGCCAAGAGACCCAGTACTTC.